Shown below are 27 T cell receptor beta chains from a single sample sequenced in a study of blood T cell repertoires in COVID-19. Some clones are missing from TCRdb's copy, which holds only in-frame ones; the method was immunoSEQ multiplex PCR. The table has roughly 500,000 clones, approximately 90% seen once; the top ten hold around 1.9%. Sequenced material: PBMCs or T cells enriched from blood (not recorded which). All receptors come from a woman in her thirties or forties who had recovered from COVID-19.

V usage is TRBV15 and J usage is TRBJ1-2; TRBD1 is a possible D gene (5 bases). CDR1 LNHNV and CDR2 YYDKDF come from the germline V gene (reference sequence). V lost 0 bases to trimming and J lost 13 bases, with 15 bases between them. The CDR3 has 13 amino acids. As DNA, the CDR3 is TGTGCCACCAGCAGAGAACCTGGGACTGCTTGCACCTTC. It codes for CATSREPGTACTF.

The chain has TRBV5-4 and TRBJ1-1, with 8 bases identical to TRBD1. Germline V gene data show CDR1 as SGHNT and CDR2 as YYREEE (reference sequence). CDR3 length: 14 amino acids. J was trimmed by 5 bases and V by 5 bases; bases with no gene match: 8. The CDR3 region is CASSLYYRGTEAFF. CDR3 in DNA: TGTGCCAGCAGTCTATACTACAGGGGGACTGAAGCTTTCTTT.

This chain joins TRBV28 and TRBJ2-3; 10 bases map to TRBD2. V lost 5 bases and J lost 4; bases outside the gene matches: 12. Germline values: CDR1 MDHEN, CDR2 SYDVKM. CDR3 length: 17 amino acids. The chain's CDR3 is CASSPRLGAGGADTQYF. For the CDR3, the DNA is TGTGCCAGCAGTCCTCGCCTCGGAGCGGGAGGGGCAGATACGCAGTATTTT.

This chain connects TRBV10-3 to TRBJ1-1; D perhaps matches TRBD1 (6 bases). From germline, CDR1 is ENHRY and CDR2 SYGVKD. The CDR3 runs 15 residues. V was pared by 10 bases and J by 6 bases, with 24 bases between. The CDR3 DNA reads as TGTGCCACTTCCCCCTTTGACAGGCCTGACCCTGAAGCTTTCTTT. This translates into CATSPFDRPDPEAFF.

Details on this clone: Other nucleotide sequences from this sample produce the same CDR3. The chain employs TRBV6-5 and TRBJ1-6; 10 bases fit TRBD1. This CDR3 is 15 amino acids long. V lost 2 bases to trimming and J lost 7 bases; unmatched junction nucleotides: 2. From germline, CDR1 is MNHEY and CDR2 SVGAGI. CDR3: CASSYGTGVNSPLHF. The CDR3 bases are TGTGCCAGCAGTTACGGGACAGGGGTCAATTCACCCCTCCACTTT.

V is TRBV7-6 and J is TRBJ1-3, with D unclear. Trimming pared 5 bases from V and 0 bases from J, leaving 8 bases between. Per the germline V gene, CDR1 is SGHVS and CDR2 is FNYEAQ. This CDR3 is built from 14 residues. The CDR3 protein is CASSAQISGNTIYF. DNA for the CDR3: TGTGCCAGCAGCGCCCAGATCTCTGGAAACACCATATATTTT.

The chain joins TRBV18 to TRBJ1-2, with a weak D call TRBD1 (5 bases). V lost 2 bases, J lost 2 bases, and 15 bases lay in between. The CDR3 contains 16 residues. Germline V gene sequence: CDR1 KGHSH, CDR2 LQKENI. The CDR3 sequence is CASSPAGRTGNYGYTF. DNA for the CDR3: TGTGCCAGCTCACCAGCGGGGAGAACAGGAAACTATGGCTACACCTTC.

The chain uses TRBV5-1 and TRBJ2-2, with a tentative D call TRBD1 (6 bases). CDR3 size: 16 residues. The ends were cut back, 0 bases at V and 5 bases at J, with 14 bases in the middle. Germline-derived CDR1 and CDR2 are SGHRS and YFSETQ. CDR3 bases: TGCGCCAGCAGCTTGGGAGGACAGAAACTTACCGGGGAGCTGTTTTTT. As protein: CASSLGGQKLTGELFF.

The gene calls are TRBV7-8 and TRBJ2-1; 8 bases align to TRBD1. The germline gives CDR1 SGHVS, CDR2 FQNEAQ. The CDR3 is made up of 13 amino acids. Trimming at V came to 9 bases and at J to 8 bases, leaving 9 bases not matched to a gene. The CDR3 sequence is CASSRGRKDEQFF. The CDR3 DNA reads TGTGCCAGTTCCAGGGGGCGTAAGGATGAGCAGTTCTTC.

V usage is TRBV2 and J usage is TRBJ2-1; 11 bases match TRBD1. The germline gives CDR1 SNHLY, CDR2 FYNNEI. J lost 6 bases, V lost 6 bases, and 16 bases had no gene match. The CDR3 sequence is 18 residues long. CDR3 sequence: CASSQYGQGAGGLNEQFF. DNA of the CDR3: TGTGCCAGCAGCCAGTACGGACAGGGGGCCGGGGGCCTCAATGAGCAGTTCTTC.

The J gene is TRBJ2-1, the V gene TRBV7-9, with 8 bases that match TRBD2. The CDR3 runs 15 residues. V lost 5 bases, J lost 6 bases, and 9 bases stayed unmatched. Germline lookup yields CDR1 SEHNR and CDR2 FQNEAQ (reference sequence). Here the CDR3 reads CASSKPGLESNEQFF. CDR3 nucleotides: TGTGCCAGCAGCAAACCGGGACTAGAAAGCAATGAGCAGTTCTTC.

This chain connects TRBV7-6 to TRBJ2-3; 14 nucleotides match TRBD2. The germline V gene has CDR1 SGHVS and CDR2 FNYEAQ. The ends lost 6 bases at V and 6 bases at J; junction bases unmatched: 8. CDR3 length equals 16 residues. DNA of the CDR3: TGTGCCAGCAGACAAACGGGACTAGCGGGAGCGGATACGCAGTATTTT. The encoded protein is CASRQTGLAGADTQYF.

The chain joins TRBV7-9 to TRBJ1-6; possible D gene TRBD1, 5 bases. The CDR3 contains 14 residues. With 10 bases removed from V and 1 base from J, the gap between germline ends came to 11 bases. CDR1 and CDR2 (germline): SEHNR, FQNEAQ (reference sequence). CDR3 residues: CATVGGSYNSPLHF. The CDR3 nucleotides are TGTGCCACGGTTGGGGGGTCCTATAATTCACCCCTCCACTTT.

CDR3 sequence reads: CAWSDGTGGTYGYTF. CDR3 bases: TGTGCCTGGAGTGACGGGACAGGGGGCACCTATGGCTACACCTTC. The chain is built from TRBV30 and TRBJ1-2; 12 bases agree with TRBD1. The CDR3 contains 15 residues. The ends lost 1 base at V and 4 bases at J; junction bases unmatched: 4. The germline V gene encodes CDR1 GTSNPN and CDR2 SVGIG (reference sequence).

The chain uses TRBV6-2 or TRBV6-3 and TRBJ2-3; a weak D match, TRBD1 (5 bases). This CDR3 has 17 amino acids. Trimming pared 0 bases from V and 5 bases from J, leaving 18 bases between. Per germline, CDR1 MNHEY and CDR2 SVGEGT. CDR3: CASSYSDRTELGDTQYF. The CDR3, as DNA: TGTGCCAGCAGTTACTCTGACAGAACCGAACTCGGAGATACGCAGTATTTT.

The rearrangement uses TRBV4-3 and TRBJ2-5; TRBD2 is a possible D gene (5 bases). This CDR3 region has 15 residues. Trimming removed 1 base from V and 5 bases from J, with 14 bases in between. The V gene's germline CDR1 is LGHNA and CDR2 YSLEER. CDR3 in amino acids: CASSQGNERGETQYF. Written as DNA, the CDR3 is TGCGCCAGCAGCCAAGGGAACGAGCGAGGGGAGACCCAGTACTTC.

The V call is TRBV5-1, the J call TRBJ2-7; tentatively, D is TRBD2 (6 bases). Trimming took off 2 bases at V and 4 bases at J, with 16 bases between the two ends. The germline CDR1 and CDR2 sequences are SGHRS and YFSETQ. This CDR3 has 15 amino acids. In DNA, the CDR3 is TGCGCCAGCAGCTTTTCCGGGACTGGTTCTTACGAGCAGTACTTC. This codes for CASSFSGTGSYEQYF.

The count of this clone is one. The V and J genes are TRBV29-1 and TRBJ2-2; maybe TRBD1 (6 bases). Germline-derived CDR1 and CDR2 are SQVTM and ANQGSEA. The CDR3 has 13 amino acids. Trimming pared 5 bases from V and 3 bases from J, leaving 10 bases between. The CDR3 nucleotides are TGCAGCGTTCCAAAGGGGGACACCGGGGAGCTGTTTTTT. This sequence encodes CSVPKGDTGELFF.

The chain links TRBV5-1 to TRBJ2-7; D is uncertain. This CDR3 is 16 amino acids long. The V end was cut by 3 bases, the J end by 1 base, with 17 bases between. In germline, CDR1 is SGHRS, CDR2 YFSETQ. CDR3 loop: CASSYNDGVSSYEQYF. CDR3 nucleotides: TGCGCCAGCAGCTACAACGACGGAGTTTCATCCTACGAGCAGTACTTC.

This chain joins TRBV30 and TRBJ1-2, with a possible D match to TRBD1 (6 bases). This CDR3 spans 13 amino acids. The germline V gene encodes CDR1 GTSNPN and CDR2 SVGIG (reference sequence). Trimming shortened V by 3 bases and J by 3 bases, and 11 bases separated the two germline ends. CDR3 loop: CAWRGRGDYGYTF. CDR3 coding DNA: TGTGCCTGGAGAGGCAGGGGCGACTATGGCTACACCTTC.

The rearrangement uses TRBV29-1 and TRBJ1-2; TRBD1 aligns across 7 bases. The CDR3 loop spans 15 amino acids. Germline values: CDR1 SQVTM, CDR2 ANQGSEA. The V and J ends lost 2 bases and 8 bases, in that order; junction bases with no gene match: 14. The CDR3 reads CSVEPLQDRLSGYTF. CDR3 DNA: TGCAGCGTTGAACCTCTCCAGGACAGGTTAAGCGGCTACACCTTC.

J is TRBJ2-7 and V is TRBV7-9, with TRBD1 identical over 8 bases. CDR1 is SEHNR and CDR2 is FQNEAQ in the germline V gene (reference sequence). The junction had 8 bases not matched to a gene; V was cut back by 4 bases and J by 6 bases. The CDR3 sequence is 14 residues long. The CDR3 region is CASSYTPGGGEQYF. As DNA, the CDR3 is TGTGCCAGCAGCTATACTCCAGGGGGCGGCGAGCAGTACTTC.

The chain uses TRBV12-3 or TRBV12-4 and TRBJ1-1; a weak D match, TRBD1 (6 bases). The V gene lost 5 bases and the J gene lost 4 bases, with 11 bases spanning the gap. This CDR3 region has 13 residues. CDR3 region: CASSAGVGTEAFF. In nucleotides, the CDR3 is TGTGCCAGCAGTGCAGGGGTGGGCACTGAAGCTTTCTTT.

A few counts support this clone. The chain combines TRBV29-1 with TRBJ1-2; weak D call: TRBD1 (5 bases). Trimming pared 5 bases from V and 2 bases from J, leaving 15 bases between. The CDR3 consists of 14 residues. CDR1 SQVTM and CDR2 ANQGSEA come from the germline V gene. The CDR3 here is CSVRELTANYGYTF. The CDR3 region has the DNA TGCAGCGTTCGCGAGCTGACAGCGAACTATGGCTACACCTTC.

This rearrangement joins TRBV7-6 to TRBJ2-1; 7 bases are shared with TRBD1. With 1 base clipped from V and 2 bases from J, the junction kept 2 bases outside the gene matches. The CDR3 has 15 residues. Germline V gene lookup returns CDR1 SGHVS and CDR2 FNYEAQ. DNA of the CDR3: TGTGCCAGCAGCTTAGATACAGGGGCCTACAATGAGCAGTTCTTC. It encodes CASSLDTGAYNEQFF.

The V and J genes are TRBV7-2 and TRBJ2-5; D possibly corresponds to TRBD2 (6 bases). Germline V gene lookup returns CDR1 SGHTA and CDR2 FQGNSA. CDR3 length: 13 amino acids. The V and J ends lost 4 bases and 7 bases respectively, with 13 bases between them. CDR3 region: CASSSGSRGTQYF. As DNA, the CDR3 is TGTGCCAGCAGCTCCGGGAGTCGCGGGACCCAGTACTTC.

DNA of the CDR3: TGCAGTGCTAGAGGGGCTGATGAGCAGTTCTTC. Protein product: CSARGADEQFF. The chain recombines TRBV20-1 with TRBJ2-1; D is unclear. The CDR3 is 11 amino acids. Germline loops: CDR1 DFQATT, CDR2 SNEGSKA (reference sequence). Deletions cut 1 base from V and 8 bases from J, with 6 bases between.